A selection of T cell receptor beta chains follows, all from one sample in a study of technical replicates of blood from a few donors. Only in-frame clones appear in the TCRdb table, and some are missing; sequencing was by immunoSEQ multiplex PCR. In the table there are 65,000 to 85,000 clones, around 96% of which are singletons. Material: T cells isolated from PBMCs. The receptors derive from a human donor in good health. The CDR3 runs from the conserved cysteine through the conserved F or W. The D gene is left open where the match is weak. A row's size may be missing; if present it is once, few, many or a size class.

size,J,D,V,CDR3,DNA
once,TRBJ2-5,TRBD2,TRBV30,CAWTEISGGQETQYF,TGTGCCTGGACCGAAATTTCCGGGGGGCAAGAGACCCAGTACTTC
once,TRBJ2-7,TRBD2,TRBV7-2,CASSYTTSGSSLEQYF,TGTGCCAGCAGCTATACGACTAGCGGGAGTTCTCTCGAGCAGTACTTC
once,TRBJ2-1,TRBD2,TRBV7-9,CASIAGYNEQFF,TGTGCCAGCATAGCGGGCTACAATGAGCAGTTCTTC
.,TRBJ2-7,TRBD1,TRBV19,CASSFLGTAYEQYF,TGTGCCAGTAGCTTCCTCGGGACAGCCTACGAGCAGTACTTC
.,TRBJ1-5,.,TRBV19,CASSVGGGSNQPQHF,TGTGCCAGTAGTGTGGGGGGTGGAAGCAATCAGCCCCAGCATTTT
.,TRBJ2-7,TRBD2,TRBV11-2,CASSLSSGLSLEQYF,TGTGCCAGCAGCTTAAGTAGCGGGCTCTCTCTCGAGCAGTACTTC
.,TRBJ1-1,.,TRBV19,CASSIFGVRNTEAFF,TGTGCCAGTAGTATTTTCGGGGTTCGGAACACTGAAGCTTTCTTT
.,TRBJ2-7,TRBD1,TRBV9,CASSVTGQSYEQYF,TGTGCCAGCAGCGTTACGGGACAGTCCTACGAGCAGTACTTC
.,TRBJ2-1,TRBD2,TRBV14,CASSQLTSGRDNEQFF,TGTGCCAGCAGCCAGCTAACTAGCGGGAGGGACAATGAGCAGTTCTTC
.,TRBJ1-2,.,TRBV28,CASSSAQERGYYGYTF,TGTGCCAGCAGTTCCGCGCAGGAAAGGGGCTACTATGGCTACACCTTC
.,TRBJ1-1,TRBD1,TRBV5-1,CASSLYRGHTEAFF,TGCGCCAGCAGCTTGTACAGGGGGCACACTGAAGCTTTCTTT
.,TRBJ2-5,TRBD1,TRBV28,CASRPLDRVETQYF,TGTGCCAGCAGACCGCTTGACAGGGTAGAGACCCAGTACTTC
.,TRBJ1-5,.,TRBV18,CASDSSYSNQPQHF,TGTGCCAGCGACAGTTCTTATAGCAATCAGCCCCAGCATTTT
.,TRBJ2-1,.,TRBV7-9,CASSLGRRRSSYNEQFF,TGTGCCAGCAGCTTAGGGAGACGCCGCAGCTCCTACAATGAGCAGTTCTTC
.,TRBJ2-7,.,TRBV7-7,CASSSERAGALRTSGSSYEQYF,TGTGCTAGCAGCTCGGAGAGGGCGGGGGCTCTCCGGACCAGCGGGTCCTCCTACGAGCAGTACTTC
.,TRBJ1-2,TRBD1,TRBV28,CASSPRDSHFFYGYTF,TGTGCCAGCAGTCCCAGGGACAGCCATTTCTTTTATGGCTACACCTTC
once,TRBJ2-5,TRBD2,TRBV5-1,CASSLGLAGRYQETQYF,TGCGCCAGCAGCTTGGGGCTAGCGGGGAGGTACCAAGAGACCCAGTACTTC
.,TRBJ1-3,.,TRBV18,CASSLSGTQGNTIYF,TGTGCCAGCTCATTATCCGGGACACAGGGAAACACCATATATTTT
.,TRBJ2-1,.,TRBV9,CASSDRDNYNEQFF,TGTGCCAGCAGCGATCGGGACAACTACAATGAGCAGTTCTTC
.,TRBJ1-2,TRBD1,TRBV28,CASSPGDREDGYTF,TGTGCCAGCAGTCCTGGGGACAGGGAGGATGGCTACACCTTC
.,TRBJ2-7,TRBD2,TRBV10-3,CAIGGGSNEQYF,TGTGCCATCGGCGGGGGGTCCAACGAGCAGTACTTC
.,TRBJ1-2,.,TRBV2,CASSVTGGGYGYTF,TGTGCCAGCAGTGTCACGGGGGGGGGCTATGGCTACACCTTC
.,TRBJ1-1,.,TRBV21-1,CASSKGQGALNTEAFF,TGTGCCAGCAGCAAAGGACAGGGGGCGTTGAACACTGAAGCTTTCTTT
.,TRBJ2-7,.,TRBV6-5,CASSYSEAYEQYF,TGTGCCAGCAGTTACTCGGAGGCCTACGAGCAGTACTTC
once,TRBJ1-5,.,TRBV19,CASRSLSPNQPQHF,TGTGCCAGTAGGTCTCTTAGCCCAAATCAGCCCCAGCATTTT
.,TRBJ1-1,.,TRBV19,CASSRQLDTEAFF,TGTGCCAGTAGCCGACAGTTGGACACTGAAGCTTTCTTT
.,TRBJ2-7,TRBD1,TRBV5-4,CASSAGQGARREQYF,TGTGCCAGCAGCGCGGGACAGGGGGCGCGGCGGGAGCAGTACTTC
.,TRBJ1-4,.,TRBV4-1,CASSQEPQQGNEKLFF,TGCGCCAGCAGCCAAGAACCTCAACAGGGAAACGAAAAACTGTTTTTT
.,TRBJ1-3,.,TRBV9,CASSVGISSGNTIYF,TGTGCCAGCAGCGTAGGTATCAGTTCTGGAAACACCATATATTTT
once,TRBJ2-1,.,TRBV10-2,CASSPTGYNEQFF,TGCGCCAGCAGTCCCACCGGGTACAATGAGCAGTTCTTC
.,TRBJ1-2,.,TRBV2,CASMTGYGYTF,TGTGCCAGCATGACTGGCTATGGCTACACCTTC
.,TRBJ1-1,.,TRBV6-1,CASSELDRYTEAFF,TGTGCCAGCAGTGAACTAGACAGATACACTGAAGCTTTCTTT
.,TRBJ2-1,.,TRBV6-6,CASSLSRANYYNEQFF,TGTGCCAGCAGCCTATCGAGGGCAAATTACTACAATGAGCAGTTCTTC
.,TRBJ2-5,.,TRBV9,CASSVVDSEGETQYF,TGTGCCAGCAGCGTAGTAGACTCCGAGGGAGAGACCCAGTACTTC
.,TRBJ1-2,TRBD1,TRBV5-4,CASNPTGAYGYTF,TGTGCCAGCAACCCGACAGGGGCCTATGGCTACACCTTC
.,TRBJ1-1,.,TRBV7-9,CASSSVTDIEAFF,TGTGCCAGCAGCTCGGTAACAGATATCGAAGCTTTCTTT
.,TRBJ1-4,.,TRBV19,CAVYSEKLFF,TGTGCCGTATATTCCGAAAAACTGTTTTTT
.,TRBJ2-7,.,TRBV6-5,CATQSVGESPYEQYF,TGTGCCACCCAGTCAGTGGGAGAAAGCCCCTACGAGCAGTACTTC
.,TRBJ2-1,.,TRBV21-1,CASSKTDQLAGGEEQFF,TGTGCCAGCAGCAAAACCGATCAACTAGCGGGAGGCGAAGAGCAGTTCTTC
.,TRBJ2-1,.,TRBV6-4,CASSDSGLNNEQFF,TGTGCCAGCAGTGACTCGGGACTGAACAATGAGCAGTTCTTC
.,TRBJ2-5,.,TRBV25-1,CASSALPPGVGQETQYF,TGTGCCAGCAGTGCCCTCCCCCCGGGGGTGGGTCAAGAGACCCAGTACTTC
.,TRBJ2-1,.,TRBV9,CASSLWDFSGEQFF,TGTGCCAGCAGCTTGTGGGACTTCTCTGGTGAGCAGTTCTTC
.,TRBJ2-1,.,TRBV6-5,CASSKGTSNEQFF,TGTGCCAGCAGTAAAGGGACTTCCAATGAGCAGTTCTTC
.,TRBJ2-2,.,TRBV4-2,CASSPSERAGELFF,TGTGCCAGCAGCCCCTCCGAGAGAGCCGGGGAGCTGTTTTTT
.,TRBJ2-7,.,TRBV21-1,CASSNPGQGKRPTYEQYF,TGTGCCAGCAGCAACCCAGGTCAGGGTAAAAGGCCGACCTACGAGCAGTACTTC
.,TRBJ1-1,.,TRBV19,CASNSLGPEAFF,TGTGCCAGTAACTCCTTGGGGCCTGAAGCTTTCTTT
.,TRBJ1-4,.,TRBV6-6,CASSTQGMNEKLFF,TGTGCCAGCAGTACCCAGGGCATGAATGAAAAACTGTTTTTT
.,TRBJ2-3,.,TRBV6-4,CASSPGETADTQYF,TGTGCCAGCAGCCCCGGGGAGACCGCAGATACGCAGTATTTT
.,TRBJ2-1,TRBD1,TRBV7-2,CASSPREGQGAYEQFF,TGTGCCAGCAGCCCCCGTGAGGGACAGGGGGCCTATGAGCAGTTCTTC
.,TRBJ1-3,.,TRBV5-6,CASSESYSGNTIYF,TGTGCCAGCAGTGAGTCCTACTCTGGAAACACCATATATTTT
.,TRBJ2-5,.,TRBV7-9,CASSLVRDQETQYF,TGTGCCAGCAGCTTAGTCAGGGACCAAGAGACCCAGTACTTC
.,TRBJ2-7,.,TRBV6-5,CASSLDAGTVTYEQYF,TGTGCCAGCAGTTTGGACGCCGGGACTGTCACCTACGAGCAGTACTTC
.,TRBJ2-7,.,TRBV7-8,CASSLGRSYEQYF,TGTGCCAGCAGCTTAGGGCGGTCCTACGAGCAGTACTTC
.,TRBJ1-1,TRBD1,TRBV25-1,CASGQGAGTEAFF,TGTGCCAGCGGACAGGGGGCCGGGACTGAAGCTTTCTTT
.,TRBJ2-1,TRBD2,TRBV10-3,CAISDVPGLAGGPNNEQFF,TGTGCCATCAGTGACGTACCGGGACTAGCGGGAGGGCCTAACAATGAGCAGTTCTTC
.,TRBJ2-1,TRBD2,TRBV28,CASSPLLGRRVQTEQFF,TGTGCCAGCAGCCCACTCCTCGGGAGGAGGGTGCAGACTGAGCAGTTCTTC
.,TRBJ2-2,TRBD1,TRBV11-3,CASSQGQGWTGELFF,TGTGCCAGCAGCCAGGGACAGGGTTGGACCGGGGAGCTGTTTTTT
.,TRBJ2-5,TRBD2,TRBV9,CASSVGLVNQETQYF,TGTGCCAGCAGCGTGGGACTAGTAAATCAAGAGACCCAGTACTTC
.,TRBJ2-1,.,TRBV11-3,CASSLGLSNNEQFF,TGTGCCAGCAGCTTAGGACTCTCGAACAATGAGCAGTTCTTC